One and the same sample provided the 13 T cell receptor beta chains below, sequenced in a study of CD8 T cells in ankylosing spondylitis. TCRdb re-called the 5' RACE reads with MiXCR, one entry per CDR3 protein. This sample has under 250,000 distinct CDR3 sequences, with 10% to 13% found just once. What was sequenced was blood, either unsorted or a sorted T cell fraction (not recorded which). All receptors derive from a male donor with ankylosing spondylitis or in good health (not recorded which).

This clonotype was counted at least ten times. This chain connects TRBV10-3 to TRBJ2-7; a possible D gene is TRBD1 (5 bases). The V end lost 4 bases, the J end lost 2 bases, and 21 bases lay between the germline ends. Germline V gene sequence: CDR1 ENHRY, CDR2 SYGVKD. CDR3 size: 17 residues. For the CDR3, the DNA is TGTGCCATCAGTGTGCAGGGTCCCCAAGCGCCTACCTACGAGCAGTACTTC. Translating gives CAISVQGPQAPTYEQYF.

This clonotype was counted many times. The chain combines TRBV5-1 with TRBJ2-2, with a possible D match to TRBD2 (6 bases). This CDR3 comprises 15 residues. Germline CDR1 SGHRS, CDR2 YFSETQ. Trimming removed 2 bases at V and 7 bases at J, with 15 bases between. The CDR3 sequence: CASSFEPGLNGELFF. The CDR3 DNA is TGCGCCAGCAGCTTTGAACCGGGACTTAACGGGGAGCTGTTTTTT.

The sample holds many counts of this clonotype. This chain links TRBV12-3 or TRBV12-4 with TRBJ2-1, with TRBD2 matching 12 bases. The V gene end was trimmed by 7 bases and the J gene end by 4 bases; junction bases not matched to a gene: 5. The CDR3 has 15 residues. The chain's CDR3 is CASTPTSGGYNEQFF. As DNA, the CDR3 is TGTGCCAGCACCCCCACTAGCGGGGGGTACAATGAGCAGTTCTTC.

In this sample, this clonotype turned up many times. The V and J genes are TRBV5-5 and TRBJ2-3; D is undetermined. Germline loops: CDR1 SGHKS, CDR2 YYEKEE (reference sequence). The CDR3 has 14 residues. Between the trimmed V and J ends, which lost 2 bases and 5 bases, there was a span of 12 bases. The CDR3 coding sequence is TGTGCCAGCAGCTTTGATAGCCTCCTAGATACGCAGTATTTT. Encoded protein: CASSFDSLLDTQYF.

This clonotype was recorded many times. The CDR3 bases are TGTGCCAGTAGTATCCTGTACAGGAGTAGCAATCAGCCCCAGCATTTT. Its translation: CASSILYRSSNQPQHF. V gene TRBV19 combines with J gene TRBJ1-5; TRBD1 is a possible D gene (5 bases). The V end was cut by 3 bases, the J end by 0 bases, with 12 bases between. Germline loops: CDR1 LNHDA, CDR2 SQIVND (reference sequence). This CDR3 is 16 amino acids long.

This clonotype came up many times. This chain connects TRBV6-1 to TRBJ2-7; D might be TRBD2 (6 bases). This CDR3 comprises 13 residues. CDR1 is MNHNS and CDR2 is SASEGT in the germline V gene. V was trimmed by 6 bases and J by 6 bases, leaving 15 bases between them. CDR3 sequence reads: CASRPGTYSEQYF. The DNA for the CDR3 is TGTGCCAGCAGGCCCGGGACTTACTCCGAGCAGTACTTC.

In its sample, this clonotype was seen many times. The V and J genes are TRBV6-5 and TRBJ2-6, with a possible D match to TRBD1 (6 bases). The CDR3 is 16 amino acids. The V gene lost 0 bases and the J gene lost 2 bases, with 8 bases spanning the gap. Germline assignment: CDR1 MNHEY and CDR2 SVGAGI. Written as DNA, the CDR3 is TGTGCCAGCAGTTACTCTGGGACAACTGGGGCCAACGTCCTGACTTTC. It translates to CASSYSGTTGANVLTF.

This chain's CDR3 is CASRPGGAGGDTQYF. The CDR3 DNA sequence: TGTGCCAGCCGCCCCGGTGGAGCGGGGGGGGATACGCAGTATTTT. This chain connects TRBV6-1 to TRBJ2-3; 10 positions match TRBD2. V lost 8 bases, J lost 6 bases, and 11 bases stayed unmatched. This CDR3 comprises 15 residues. Germline V CDR1 and CDR2: MNHNS, SASEGT.

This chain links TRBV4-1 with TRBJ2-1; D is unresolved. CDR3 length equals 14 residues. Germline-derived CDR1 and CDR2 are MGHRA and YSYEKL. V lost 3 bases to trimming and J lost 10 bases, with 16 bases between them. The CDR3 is CASSQPASVQEQFF. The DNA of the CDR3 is TGCGCCAGCAGCCAGCCGGCGAGCGTTCAAGAGCAGTTCTTC.

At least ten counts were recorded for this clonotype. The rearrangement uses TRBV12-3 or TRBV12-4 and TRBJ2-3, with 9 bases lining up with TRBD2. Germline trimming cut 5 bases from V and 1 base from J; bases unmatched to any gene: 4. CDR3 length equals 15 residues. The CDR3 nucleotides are TGTGCCAGCAGTGGGACTAGCTCGCGCACAGATACGCAGTATTTT. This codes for CASSGTSSRTDTQYF.

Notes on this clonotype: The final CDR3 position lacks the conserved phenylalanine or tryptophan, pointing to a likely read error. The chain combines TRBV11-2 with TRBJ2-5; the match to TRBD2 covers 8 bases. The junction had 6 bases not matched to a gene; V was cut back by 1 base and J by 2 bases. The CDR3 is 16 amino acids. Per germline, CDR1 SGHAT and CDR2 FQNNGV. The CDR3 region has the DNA TGTGCCAGCAGCTTAGTGCGGGGGGCCCCACAAGAGACCCAGTACCTC. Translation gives CASSLVRGAPQETQYL.

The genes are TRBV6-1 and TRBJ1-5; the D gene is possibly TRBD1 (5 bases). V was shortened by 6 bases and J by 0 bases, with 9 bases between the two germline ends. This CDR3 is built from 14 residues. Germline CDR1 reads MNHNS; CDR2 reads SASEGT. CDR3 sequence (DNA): TGTGCCAGCAGAACAGGACCTAGCAATCAGCCCCAGCATTTT. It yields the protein CASRTGPSNQPQHF.

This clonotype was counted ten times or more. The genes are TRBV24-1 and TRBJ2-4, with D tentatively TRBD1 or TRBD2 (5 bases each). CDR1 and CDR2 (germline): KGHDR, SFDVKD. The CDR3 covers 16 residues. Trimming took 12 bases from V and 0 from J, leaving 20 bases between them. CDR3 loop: CASGAGATLAKNIQYF. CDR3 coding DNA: TGTGCCTCCGGGGCAGGAGCCACCTTAGCCAAAAACATTCAGTACTTC.